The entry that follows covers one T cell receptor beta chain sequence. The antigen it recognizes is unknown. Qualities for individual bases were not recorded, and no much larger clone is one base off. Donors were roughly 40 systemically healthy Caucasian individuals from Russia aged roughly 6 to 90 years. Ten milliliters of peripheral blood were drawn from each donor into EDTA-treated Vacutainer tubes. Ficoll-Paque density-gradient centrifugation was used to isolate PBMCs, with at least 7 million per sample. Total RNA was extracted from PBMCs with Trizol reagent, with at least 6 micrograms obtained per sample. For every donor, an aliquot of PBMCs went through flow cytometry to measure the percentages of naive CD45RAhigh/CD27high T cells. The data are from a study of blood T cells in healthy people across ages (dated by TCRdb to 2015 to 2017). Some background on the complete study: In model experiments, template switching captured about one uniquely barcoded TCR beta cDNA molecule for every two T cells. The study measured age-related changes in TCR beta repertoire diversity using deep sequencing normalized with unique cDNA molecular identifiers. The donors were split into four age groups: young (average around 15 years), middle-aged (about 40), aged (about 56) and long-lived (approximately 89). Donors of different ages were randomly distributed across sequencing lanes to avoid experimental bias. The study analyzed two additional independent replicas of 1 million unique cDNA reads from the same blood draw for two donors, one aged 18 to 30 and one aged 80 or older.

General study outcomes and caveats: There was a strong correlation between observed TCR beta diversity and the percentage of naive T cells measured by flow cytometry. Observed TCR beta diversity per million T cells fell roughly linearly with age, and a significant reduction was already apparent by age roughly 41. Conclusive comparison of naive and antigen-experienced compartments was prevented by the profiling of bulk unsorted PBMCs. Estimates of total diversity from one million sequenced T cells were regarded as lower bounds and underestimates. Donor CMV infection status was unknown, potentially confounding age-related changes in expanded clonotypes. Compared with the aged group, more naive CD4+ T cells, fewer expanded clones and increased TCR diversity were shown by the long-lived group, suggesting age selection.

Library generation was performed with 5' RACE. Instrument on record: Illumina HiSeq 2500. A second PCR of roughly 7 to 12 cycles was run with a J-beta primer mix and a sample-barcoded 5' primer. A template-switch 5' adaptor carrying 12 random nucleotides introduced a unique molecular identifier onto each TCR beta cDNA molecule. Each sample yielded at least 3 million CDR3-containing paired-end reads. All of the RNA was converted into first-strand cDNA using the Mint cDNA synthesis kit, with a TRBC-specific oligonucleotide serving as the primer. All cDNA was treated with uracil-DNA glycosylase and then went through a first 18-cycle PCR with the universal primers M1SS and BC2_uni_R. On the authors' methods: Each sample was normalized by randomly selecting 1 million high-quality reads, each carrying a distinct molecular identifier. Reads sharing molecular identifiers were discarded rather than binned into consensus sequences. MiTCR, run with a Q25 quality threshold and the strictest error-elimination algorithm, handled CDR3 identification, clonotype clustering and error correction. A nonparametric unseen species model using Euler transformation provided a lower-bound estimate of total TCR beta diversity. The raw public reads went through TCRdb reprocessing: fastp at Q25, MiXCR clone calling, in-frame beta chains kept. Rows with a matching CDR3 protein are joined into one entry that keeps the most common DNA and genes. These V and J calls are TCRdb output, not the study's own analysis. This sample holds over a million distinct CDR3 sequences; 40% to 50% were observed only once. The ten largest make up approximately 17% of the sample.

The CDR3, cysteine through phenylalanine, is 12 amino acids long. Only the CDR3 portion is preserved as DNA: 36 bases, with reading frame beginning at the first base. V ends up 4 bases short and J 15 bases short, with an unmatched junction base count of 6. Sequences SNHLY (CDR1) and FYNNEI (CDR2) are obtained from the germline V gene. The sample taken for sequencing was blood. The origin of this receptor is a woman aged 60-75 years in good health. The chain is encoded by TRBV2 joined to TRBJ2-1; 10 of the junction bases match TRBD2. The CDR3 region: CASSVMGTSAFF. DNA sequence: TGTGCCAGCAGTGTGATGGGGACTAGCGCGTTCTTC.